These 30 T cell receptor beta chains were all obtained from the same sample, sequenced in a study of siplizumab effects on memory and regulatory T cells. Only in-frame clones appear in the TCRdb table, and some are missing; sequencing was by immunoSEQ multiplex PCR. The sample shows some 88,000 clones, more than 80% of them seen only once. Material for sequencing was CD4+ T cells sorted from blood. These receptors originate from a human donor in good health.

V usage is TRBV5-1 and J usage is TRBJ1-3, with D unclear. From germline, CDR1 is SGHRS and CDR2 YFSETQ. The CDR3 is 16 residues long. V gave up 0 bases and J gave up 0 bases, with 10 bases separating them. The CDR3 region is CASSLEGGYSGNTIYF. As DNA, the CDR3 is TGCGCCAGCAGCTTGGAGGGAGGGTACTCTGGAAACACCATATATTTT.

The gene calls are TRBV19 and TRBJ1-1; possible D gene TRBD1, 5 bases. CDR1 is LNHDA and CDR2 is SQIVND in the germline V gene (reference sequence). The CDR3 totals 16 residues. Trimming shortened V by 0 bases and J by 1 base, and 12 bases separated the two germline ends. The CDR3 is CASSIDGQRGNTEAFF. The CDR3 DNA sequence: TGTGCCAGTAGTATAGACGGCCAGAGGGGGAACACTGAAGCTTTCTTT.

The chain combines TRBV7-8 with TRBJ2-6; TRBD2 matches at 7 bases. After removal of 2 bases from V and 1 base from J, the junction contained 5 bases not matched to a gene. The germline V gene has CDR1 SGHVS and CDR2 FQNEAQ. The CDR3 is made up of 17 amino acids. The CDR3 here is CASSLSSGTSGANVLTF. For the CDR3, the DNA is TGTGCCAGCAGCTTATCTAGCGGCACATCTGGGGCCAACGTCCTGACTTTC. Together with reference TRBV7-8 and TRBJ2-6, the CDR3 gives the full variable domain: GAGVSQSPRYKVAKRGQDVALRCDPISGHVSLFWYQQALGQGPEFLTYFQNEAQLDKSGLPSDRFFAERPEGSVSTLKIQRTQQEDSAVYLCASSLSSGTSGANVLTFGAGSRLTVL.

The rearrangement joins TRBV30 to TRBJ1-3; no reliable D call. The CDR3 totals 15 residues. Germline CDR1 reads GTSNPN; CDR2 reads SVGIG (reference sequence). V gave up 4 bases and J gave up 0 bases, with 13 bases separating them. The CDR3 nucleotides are TGTGCCTGGATCCCCAGTCCACACTCTGGAAACACCATATATTTT. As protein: CAWIPSPHSGNTIYF.

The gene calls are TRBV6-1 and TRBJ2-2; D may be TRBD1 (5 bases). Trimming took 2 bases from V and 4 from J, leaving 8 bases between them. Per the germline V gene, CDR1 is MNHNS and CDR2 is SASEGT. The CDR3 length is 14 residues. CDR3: CASSELGLTGELFF. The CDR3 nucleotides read TGTGCCAGCAGTGAATTGGGGCTCACCGGGGAGCTGTTTTTT.

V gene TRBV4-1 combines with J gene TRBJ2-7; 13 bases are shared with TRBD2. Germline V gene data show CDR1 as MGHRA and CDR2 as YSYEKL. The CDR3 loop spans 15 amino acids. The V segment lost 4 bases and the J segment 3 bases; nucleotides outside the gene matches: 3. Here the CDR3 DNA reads TGCGCCAGCAGCCTAGGACTAGCGGGAGTCTACGAGCAGTACTTC. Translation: CASSLGLAGVYEQYF.

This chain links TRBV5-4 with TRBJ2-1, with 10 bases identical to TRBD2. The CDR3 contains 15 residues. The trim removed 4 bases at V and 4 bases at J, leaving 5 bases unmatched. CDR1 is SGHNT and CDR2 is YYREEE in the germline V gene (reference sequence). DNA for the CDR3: TGTGCCAGCAGCGGAGGACTAGCGGAGTACAATGAGCAGTTCTTC. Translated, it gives CASSGGLAEYNEQFF.

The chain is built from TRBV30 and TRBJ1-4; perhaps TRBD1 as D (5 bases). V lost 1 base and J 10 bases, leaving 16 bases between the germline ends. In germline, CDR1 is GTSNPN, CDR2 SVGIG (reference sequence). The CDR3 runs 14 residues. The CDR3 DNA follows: TGTGCCTGGAGTGGAATCCGGGCGGGGGGAAAACTGTTTTTT. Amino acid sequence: CAWSGIRAGGKLFF.

CDR3 DNA: TGTGCCACCTGGCCCCTGAACACTGAAGCTTTCTTT. This gives the protein CATWPLNTEAFF. The V and J genes are TRBV28 and TRBJ1-1; D not certain. This CDR3 contains 12 residues. CDR1 and CDR2 (germline): MDHEN, SYDVKM. Trimming took off 10 bases at V and 0 bases at J, with 9 bases between the two ends.

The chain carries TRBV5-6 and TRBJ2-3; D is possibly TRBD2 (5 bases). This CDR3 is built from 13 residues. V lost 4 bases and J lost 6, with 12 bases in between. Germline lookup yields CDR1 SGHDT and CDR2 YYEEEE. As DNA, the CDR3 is TGTGCCAGCAGCCCGGCGGGCCGGGATACGCAGTATTTT. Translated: CASSPAGRDTQYF.

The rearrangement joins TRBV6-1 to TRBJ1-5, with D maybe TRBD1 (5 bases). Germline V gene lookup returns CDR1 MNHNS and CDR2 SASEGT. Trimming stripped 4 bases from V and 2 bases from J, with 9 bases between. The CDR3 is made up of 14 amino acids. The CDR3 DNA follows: TGTGCCAGCAGTGCCGGACATCGCAATCAGCCCCAGCATTTT. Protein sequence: CASSAGHRNQPQHF.

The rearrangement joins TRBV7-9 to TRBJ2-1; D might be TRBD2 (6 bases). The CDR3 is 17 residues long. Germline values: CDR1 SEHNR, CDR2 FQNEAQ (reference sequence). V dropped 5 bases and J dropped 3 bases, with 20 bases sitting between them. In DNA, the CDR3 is TGTGCCAGCAGCACGCCGACTACGGGACTTCACTACAATGAGCAGTTCTTC. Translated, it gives CASSTPTTGLHYNEQFF.

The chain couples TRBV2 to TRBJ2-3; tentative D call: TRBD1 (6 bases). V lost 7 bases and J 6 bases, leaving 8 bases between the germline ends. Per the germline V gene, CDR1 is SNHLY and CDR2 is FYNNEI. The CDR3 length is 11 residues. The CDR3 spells CASTQGDTQYF. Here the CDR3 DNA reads TGTGCCAGCACTCAGGGGGATACGCAGTATTTT.

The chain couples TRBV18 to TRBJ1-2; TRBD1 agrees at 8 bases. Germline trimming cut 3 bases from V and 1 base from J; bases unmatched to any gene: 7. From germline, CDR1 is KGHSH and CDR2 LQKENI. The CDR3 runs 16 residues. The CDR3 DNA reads TGTGCCAGCTCACCTGCGACAGGGGCGTTTAACTATGGCTACACCTTC. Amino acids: CASSPATGAFNYGYTF.

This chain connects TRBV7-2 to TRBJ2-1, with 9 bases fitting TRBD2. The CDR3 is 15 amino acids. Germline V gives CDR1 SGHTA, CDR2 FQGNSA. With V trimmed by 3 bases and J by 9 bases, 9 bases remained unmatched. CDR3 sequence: CASSFRRGRGSEQFF. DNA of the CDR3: TGTGCCAGCAGCTTCCGGCGCGGGAGGGGATCTGAGCAGTTCTTC.

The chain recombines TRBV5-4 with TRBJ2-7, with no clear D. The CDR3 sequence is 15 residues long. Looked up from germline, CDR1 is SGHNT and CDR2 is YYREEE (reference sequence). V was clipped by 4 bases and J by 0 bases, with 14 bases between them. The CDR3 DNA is TGTGCCAGCAGCCCAGACATCCGACTCTCCTACGAGCAGTACTTC. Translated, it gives CASSPDIRLSYEQYF.

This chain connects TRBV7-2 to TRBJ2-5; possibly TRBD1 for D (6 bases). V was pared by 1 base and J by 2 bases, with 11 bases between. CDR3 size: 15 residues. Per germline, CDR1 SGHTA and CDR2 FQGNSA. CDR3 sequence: CASSLVGQGQETQYF. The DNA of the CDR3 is TGTGCCAGCAGCTTAGTAGGTCAGGGGCAAGAGACCCAGTACTTC.

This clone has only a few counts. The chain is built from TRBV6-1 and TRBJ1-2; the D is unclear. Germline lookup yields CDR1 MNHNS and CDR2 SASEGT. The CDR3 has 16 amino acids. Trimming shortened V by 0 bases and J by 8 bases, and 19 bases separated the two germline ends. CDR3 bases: TGTGCCAGCAGTGAAGCGGTCAGAGGAGCGGCTATCGGCTACACCTTC. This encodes CASSEAVRGAAIGYTF.

CDR3 in DNA: TGTGCCAGCAGCTTGGAATCGGGAAGCTATGGCTACACCTTC. Translated, it gives CASSLESGSYGYTF. The gene calls are TRBV5-5 and TRBJ1-2; D remains unclear. Germline CDR1 reads SGHKS; CDR2 reads YYEKEE (reference sequence). The CDR3 covers 14 residues. V shed 0 bases and J shed 4 bases, with 10 bases lying between them.

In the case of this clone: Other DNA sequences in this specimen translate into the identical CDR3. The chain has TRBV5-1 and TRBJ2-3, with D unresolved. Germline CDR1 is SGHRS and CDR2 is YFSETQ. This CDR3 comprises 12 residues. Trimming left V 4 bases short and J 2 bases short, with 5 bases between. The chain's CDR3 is CASSLNTDTQYF. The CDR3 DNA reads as TGCGCCAGCAGCCTAAACACAGATACGCAGTATTTT.

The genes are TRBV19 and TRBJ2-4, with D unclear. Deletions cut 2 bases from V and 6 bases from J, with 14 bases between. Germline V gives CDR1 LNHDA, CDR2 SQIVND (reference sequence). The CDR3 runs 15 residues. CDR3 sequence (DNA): TGTGCCAGTAGTATATCCGGCCCGGACGGAAACATTCAGTACTTC. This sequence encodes CASSISGPDGNIQYF.

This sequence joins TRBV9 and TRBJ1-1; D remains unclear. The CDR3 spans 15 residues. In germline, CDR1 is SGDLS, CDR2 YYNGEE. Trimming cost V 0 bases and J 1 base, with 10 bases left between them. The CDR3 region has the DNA TGTGCCAGCAGCGTAGAGGGTGGACCGAACACTGAAGCTTTCTTT. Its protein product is CASSVEGGPNTEAFF.

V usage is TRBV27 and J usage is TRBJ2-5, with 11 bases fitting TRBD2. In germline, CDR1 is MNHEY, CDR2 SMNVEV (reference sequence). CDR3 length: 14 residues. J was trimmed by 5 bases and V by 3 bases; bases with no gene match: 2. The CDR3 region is CASSFTSGSETQYF. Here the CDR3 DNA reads TGTGCCAGCAGTTTCACTAGCGGGAGCGAGACCCAGTACTTC.

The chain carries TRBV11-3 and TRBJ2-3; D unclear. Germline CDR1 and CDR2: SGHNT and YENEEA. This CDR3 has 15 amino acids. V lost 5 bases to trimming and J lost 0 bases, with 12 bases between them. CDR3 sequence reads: CASSPDGPSTDTQYF. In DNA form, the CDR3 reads TGTGCCAGCAGCCCTGATGGGCCTAGCACAGATACGCAGTATTTT.

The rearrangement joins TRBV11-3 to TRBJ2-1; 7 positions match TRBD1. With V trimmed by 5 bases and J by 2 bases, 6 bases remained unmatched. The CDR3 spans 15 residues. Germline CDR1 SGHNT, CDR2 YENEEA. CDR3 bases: TGTGCCAGCAGCAGAAGGACAGGCGCCTACAATGAGCAGTTCTTC. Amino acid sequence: CASSRRTGAYNEQFF.

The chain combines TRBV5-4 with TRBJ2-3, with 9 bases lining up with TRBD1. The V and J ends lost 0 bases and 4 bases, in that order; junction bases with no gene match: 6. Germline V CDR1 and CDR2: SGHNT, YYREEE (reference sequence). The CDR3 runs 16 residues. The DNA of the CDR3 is TGTGCCAGCAGCTTGGACCGGGACAGGGCTGCAGATACGCAGTATTTT. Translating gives CASSLDRDRAADTQYF.

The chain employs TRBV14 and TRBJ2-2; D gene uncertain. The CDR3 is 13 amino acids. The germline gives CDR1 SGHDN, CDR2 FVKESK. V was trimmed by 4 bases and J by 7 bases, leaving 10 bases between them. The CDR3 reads CASSPLHRGELFF. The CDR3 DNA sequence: TGTGCCAGCAGCCCCCTGCACCGCGGGGAGCTGTTTTTT.

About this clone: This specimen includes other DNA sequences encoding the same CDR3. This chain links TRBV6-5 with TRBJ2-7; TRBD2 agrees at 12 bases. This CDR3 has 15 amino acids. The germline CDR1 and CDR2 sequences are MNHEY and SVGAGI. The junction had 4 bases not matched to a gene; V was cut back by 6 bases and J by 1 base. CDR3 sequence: CASSYGTSGSYEQYF. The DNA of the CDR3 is TGTGCCAGCAGCTATGGGACTAGCGGGTCCTACGAGCAGTACTTC.

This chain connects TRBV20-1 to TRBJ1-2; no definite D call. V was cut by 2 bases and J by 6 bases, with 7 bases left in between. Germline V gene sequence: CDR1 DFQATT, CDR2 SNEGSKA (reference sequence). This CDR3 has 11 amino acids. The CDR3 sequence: CSARQTDGYTF. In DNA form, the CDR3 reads TGCAGTGCTAGACAGACCGATGGCTACACCTTC.

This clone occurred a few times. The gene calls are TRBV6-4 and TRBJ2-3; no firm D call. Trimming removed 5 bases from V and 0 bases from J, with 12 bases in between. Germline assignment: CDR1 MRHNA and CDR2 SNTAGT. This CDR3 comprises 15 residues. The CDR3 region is CASSLSPTSTDTQYF. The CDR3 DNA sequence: TGTGCCAGCAGTCTTTCGCCAACTAGCACAGATACGCAGTATTTT.